These 5 T cell receptor beta chains were sequenced from one sample in a study of T cell changes during pregnancy in multiple sclerosis. Measured with immunoSEQ multiplex PCR; TCRdb has only the in-frame clones, and not every one. The sample shows approximately 50,000 clones, about 93% of them seen only once. The sequencing used CD4+ T cells from peripheral blood mononuclear cells, collected after pregnancy. The receptors stem from a female donor with multiple sclerosis, enrolled in a pregnancy study.

The chain has TRBV5-1 and TRBJ1-1, with D unclear. CDR1 SGHRS and CDR2 YFSETQ come from the germline V gene. CDR3 length equals 15 residues. Trimming pared 2 bases from V and 1 base from J, leaving 12 bases between. The DNA of the CDR3 is TGCGCCAGCAGCTTATTCCCCGGAGAGAACACTGAAGCTTTCTTT. Amino acid sequence: CASSLFPGENTEAFF.

This sequence joins TRBV5-6 and TRBJ2-1; D call uncertain. V lost 0 bases and J 7 bases, leaving 17 bases between the germline ends. Per the germline V gene, CDR1 is SGHDT and CDR2 is YYEEEE. This CDR3 has 16 residues. CDR3 nucleotides: TGTGCCAGCAGCTTGGAAGCTAGACGCATCGGAAATGAGCAGTTCTTC. Its protein product is CASSLEARRIGNEQFF. Combining the CDR3 with reference TRBV5-6 and TRBJ2-1 gives the whole variable domain DAGVTQSPTHLIKTRGQQVTLRCSPKSGHDTVSWYQQALGQGPQFIFQYYEEEERQRGNFPDRFSGHQFPNYSSELNVNALLLGDSALYLCASSLEARRIGNEQFFGPGTRLTVL.

The chain recombines TRBV5-7 with TRBJ2-3, with 9 bases fitting TRBD1. TRBV5-7 is classed as an ORF, of uncertain function. The V and J ends lost 4 bases and 0 bases, in that order; junction bases with no gene match: 3. The CDR3 loop spans 15 amino acids. The DNA for the CDR3 is TGTGCCAGCAGCCGACAGGGGGTTAGCACAGATACGCAGTATTTT. Protein: CASSRQGVSTDTQYF.

V and J are TRBV5-1 and TRBJ2-7; possibly TRBD2 for D (6 bases). The V gene lost 1 base and the J gene lost 3 bases, with 14 bases spanning the gap. Germline V gene sequence: CDR1 SGHRS, CDR2 YFSETQ. CDR3 size: 15 residues. In DNA, the CDR3 is TGCGCCAGCAGCTTGAGGGTTCGGGGGAACTACGAGCAGTACTTC. It codes for CASSLRVRGNYEQYF.

The rearrangement joins TRBV30 to TRBJ1-2, with D uncertain. V was clipped by 6 bases and J by 6 bases, with 17 bases between them. This CDR3 contains 13 residues. Germline lookup yields CDR1 GTSNPN and CDR2 SVGIG (reference sequence). In DNA, the CDR3 is TGTGCCTGCGCGAAAGCGACCTCCCATGGCTACACCTTC. Protein sequence: CACAKATSHGYTF.